Listed below are T cell receptor beta chains from one sample, sequenced in a study of cytomegalovirus exposure and HLA in healthy donors. This table comes from immunoSEQ multiplex PCR, and its TCRdb copy is limited to in-frame clones, with some not included. The repertoire holds 99,000 or so clones, with over 75% as singletons. Sequenced: PBMCs. The receptors originated from a man aged 25-45 years in good health and CMV-seropositive. CDR3s include the opening cysteine and the closing phenylalanine or tryptophan. The order of the fields is J gene, D gene, V gene, clone size, CDR3 DNA, CDR3 protein. D genes are given only for firm matches. The size field is filled for only some rows; it gives once, few, many or a size class.

j_gene: TRBJ1-2; d_gene: TRBD1; v_gene: TRBV4-1; abundance: few; CDR3nt: TGCGCCAGCAGCCAAGTACAGGGGTTTGTTTCTTTTGGCTACACCTTC; CDR3aa: CASSQVQGFVSFGYTF
j_gene: TRBJ2-5; d_gene: TRBD2; v_gene: TRBV4-3; abundance: once; CDR3nt: TGCGCCAGCAGCCAAGATCAAGCGGGGGGGCCTGAGACCCAGTACTTC; CDR3aa: CASSQDQAGGPETQYF
j_gene: TRBJ1-5; d_gene: TRBD1; v_gene: TRBV13; abundance: few; CDR3nt: TGTGCCAGCAGCCTCGGACAGGGGTTAAAGAGACAGCCCCAGCATTTT; CDR3aa: CASSLGQGLKRQPQHF
j_gene: TRBJ2-1; d_gene: TRBD2; v_gene: TRBV29-1; abundance: NA; CDR3nt: TGCAGCGTTCCCGGACTAGATATGTACAATGAGCAGTTCTTC; CDR3aa: CSVPGLDMYNEQFF
j_gene: TRBJ1-1; d_gene: NA; v_gene: TRBV6-5; abundance: NA; CDR3nt: TGTGCCAGCAGCGTAGGGAGGGTCACTGAAGCTTTCTTT; CDR3aa: CASSVGRVTEAFF
j_gene: TRBJ2-2; d_gene: TRBD1; v_gene: TRBV6-1; abundance: few; CDR3nt: TGTGCCAGCAGGGCCGGGACAGCCGGGGAGCTGTTTTTT; CDR3aa: CASRAGTAGELFF
j_gene: TRBJ1-2; d_gene: NA; v_gene: TRBV7-8; abundance: NA; CDR3nt: TGTGCCAGCAGCCCAGGCGTGGGGGCCTATGGCTACACCTTC; CDR3aa: CASSPGVGAYGYTF
j_gene: TRBJ2-5; d_gene: TRBD2; v_gene: TRBV7-2; abundance: few; CDR3nt: TGTGCCAGCAGCTTAGCGCTCGCGGGGGGCGGCCGGTACTTC; CDR3aa: CASSLALAGGGRYF
j_gene: TRBJ1-5; d_gene: TRBD1; v_gene: TRBV4-3; abundance: NA; CDR3nt: TGCGCCAGCAGCCTAGGGACAGGGGGCGGGAGGAGCAATCAGCCCCAGCATTTT; CDR3aa: CASSLGTGGGRSNQPQHF
j_gene: TRBJ2-2; d_gene: TRBD2; v_gene: TRBV2; abundance: NA; CDR3nt: TGTGCCAGCAGCGGACTAGCGGGGGGTTCCGGGGAGCTGTTTTTT; CDR3aa: CASSGLAGGSGELFF
j_gene: TRBJ1-5; d_gene: NA; v_gene: TRBV5-5; abundance: NA; CDR3nt: TGTGCCAGCAGCTTGGCAGGGGCCAATAGCAATCAGCCCCAGCATTTT; CDR3aa: CASSLAGANSNQPQHF
j_gene: TRBJ1-1; d_gene: NA; v_gene: TRBV5-8; abundance: NA; CDR3nt: TGTGCCAGCAGCTTGATCACACACACTGAAGCTTTCTTT; CDR3aa: CASSLITHTEAFF
j_gene: TRBJ2-7; d_gene: NA; v_gene: TRBV6-6; abundance: once; CDR3nt: TGTGCCAGCAGAGGGGCGATAGCCAGCTCCTACGAGCAGTACTTC; CDR3aa: CASRGAIASSYEQYF
j_gene: TRBJ2-7; d_gene: TRBD2; v_gene: TRBV6-5; abundance: NA; CDR3nt: TGTGCCACCCGGACTAGCGGGGGGGCGGGCGAGCAGTACTTC; CDR3aa: CATRTSGGAGEQYF
j_gene: TRBJ2-2; d_gene: TRBD2; v_gene: TRBV6-1; abundance: NA; CDR3nt: TGTGCCAGCAGCGCCCAGACTAGCGGGGTCGGGGAGCTGTTTTTT; CDR3aa: CASSAQTSGVGELFF
j_gene: TRBJ2-5; d_gene: TRBD2; v_gene: TRBV5-1; abundance: NA; CDR3nt: TGCGCCAGCAGTCCCGACCGGGGAGGGGAGACCCAGTACTTC; CDR3aa: CASSPDRGGETQYF
j_gene: TRBJ2-5; d_gene: NA; v_gene: TRBV9; abundance: once; CDR3nt: TGTGCCAGCAGCGTAGGGACACTCGCCCCCCAAGAGACCCAGTACTTC; CDR3aa: CASSVGTLAPQETQYF
j_gene: TRBJ2-5; d_gene: TRBD2; v_gene: TRBV5-6; abundance: NA; CDR3nt: TGTGCCAGCAGCTTGGGGACTAGCGAGGAAGAGACCCAGTACTTC; CDR3aa: CASSLGTSEEETQYF
j_gene: TRBJ2-1; d_gene: NA; v_gene: TRBV10-3; abundance: NA; CDR3nt: TGTGCCATCAGTGAGTCGACTGCGCCCTTGGTGAATGAGCAGTTCTTC; CDR3aa: CAISESTAPLVNEQFF
j_gene: TRBJ2-3; d_gene: NA; v_gene: TRBV4-1; abundance: few; CDR3nt: TGCGCCAGCAGCCAACGTACAGATACGCAGTATTTT; CDR3aa: CASSQRTDTQYF
j_gene: TRBJ2-2; d_gene: TRBD1; v_gene: TRBV29-1; abundance: NA; CDR3nt: TGCAGCGTGAGACAGGGTACCGGGGAGCTGTTTTTT; CDR3aa: CSVRQGTGELFF
j_gene: TRBJ1-2; d_gene: TRBD1; v_gene: TRBV6-5; abundance: once; CDR3nt: TGTGCCAGCAGTTACATCGGCCCAGGGGGAGGCTACACCTTC; CDR3aa: CASSYIGPGGGYTF
j_gene: TRBJ1-2; d_gene: NA; v_gene: TRBV5-1; abundance: NA; CDR3nt: TGCGCCAGCAGCCGCTCTCCCCAGGGCTCGTCTACTAACTATGGCTACACCTTC; CDR3aa: CASSRSPQGSSTNYGYTF
j_gene: TRBJ1-1; d_gene: NA; v_gene: TRBV19; abundance: once; CDR3nt: TGTGCCAGTAGTATAGTGGGCCAGGGTGAAGCTTTCTTT; CDR3aa: CASSIVGQGEAFF
j_gene: TRBJ2-1; d_gene: TRBD2; v_gene: TRBV6-1; abundance: NA; CDR3nt: TGTGCCATCAAGGATAGCGGGGGCGCCTACAATGAGCAGTTCTTC; CDR3aa: CAIKDSGGAYNEQFF
j_gene: TRBJ2-2; d_gene: NA; v_gene: TRBV7-2; abundance: few; CDR3nt: TGTGCCAGCAGCCGACAGAATTCCGGGGAGCTGTTTTTT; CDR3aa: CASSRQNSGELFF
j_gene: TRBJ2-7; d_gene: NA; v_gene: TRBV6-6; abundance: NA; CDR3nt: TGTGCCAGCAGTTACTCGGTCCTGATTCGGGAGCAGTACTTC; CDR3aa: CASSYSVLIREQYF
j_gene: TRBJ1-4; d_gene: NA; v_gene: TRBV28; abundance: NA; CDR3nt: TGTGCCAGCCAAAGGAGGAATGAAAAACTGTTTTTT; CDR3aa: CASQRRNEKLFF
j_gene: TRBJ2-1; d_gene: NA; v_gene: TRBV14; abundance: NA; CDR3nt: TGTGCCAGCAGCGTAGGTCGCAGGAAGCAGTTCTTC; CDR3aa: CASSVGRRKQFF
j_gene: TRBJ1-1; d_gene: NA; v_gene: TRBV2; abundance: NA; CDR3nt: TGTGCCAGCAGTGATTGGGGGGAAAGCACTGAAGCTTTCTTT; CDR3aa: CASSDWGESTEAFF
j_gene: TRBJ1-2; d_gene: NA; v_gene: TRBV27; abundance: NA; CDR3nt: TGTGCCAGCAGTGCCCAAATGGGACATAGCAACTATGGCTACACCTTC; CDR3aa: CASSAQMGHSNYGYTF
j_gene: TRBJ2-1; d_gene: NA; v_gene: TRBV14; abundance: NA; CDR3nt: TGTGCCAGCAGCCAGGGACATAGCTCCTACAATGAGCAGTTCTTC; CDR3aa: CASSQGHSSYNEQFF
j_gene: TRBJ1-1; d_gene: NA; v_gene: TRBV6-6; abundance: few; CDR3nt: TGTGCCAGCGGGGCCAGGTCGGAGGCTTTCTTT; CDR3aa: CASGARSEAFF
j_gene: TRBJ2-1; d_gene: NA; v_gene: TRBV4-1; abundance: NA; CDR3nt: TGCGCCAGCAGCCCTCGGACAATTAAACACGATGAGCAGTTCTTC; CDR3aa: CASSPRTIKHDEQFF
j_gene: TRBJ2-5; d_gene: TRBD2; v_gene: TRBV10-2; abundance: NA; CDR3nt: TGCGCCAGCCAGACCGGGACTAGCGGGGGGGCCCAAGAGACCCAGTACTTC; CDR3aa: CASQTGTSGGAQETQYF
j_gene: TRBJ2-5; d_gene: TRBD2; v_gene: TRBV5-1; abundance: NA; CDR3nt: TGCGCCAGCAGCTCAGGGACTAGCGGGGGGGAAGAGACCCAGTACTTC; CDR3aa: CASSSGTSGGEETQYF
j_gene: TRBJ1-6; d_gene: TRBD1; v_gene: TRBV5-1; abundance: NA; CDR3nt: TGCGCCAGCAGCTTGATCGGACAGGGAGTCAACTCACCCCTCCACTTT; CDR3aa: CASSLIGQGVNSPLHF
j_gene: TRBJ1-2; d_gene: TRBD1; v_gene: TRBV7-8; abundance: NA; CDR3nt: TGTGCCAGCAGCCTTGGACAGGGTGTGAGGGGCTACACCTTC; CDR3aa: CASSLGQGVRGYTF
j_gene: TRBJ1-6; d_gene: NA; v_gene: TRBV27; abundance: NA; CDR3nt: TGTGCCAGCAGTTTAGAGGGCGGATATCGTTCACCCCTCCACTTT; CDR3aa: CASSLEGGYRSPLHF
j_gene: TRBJ1-1; d_gene: TRBD1; v_gene: TRBV28; abundance: NA; CDR3nt: TGTGCCAGCAGTTTATTACAGGGGGCTTACACTGAAGCTTTCTTT; CDR3aa: CASSLLQGAYTEAFF
j_gene: TRBJ2-1; d_gene: TRBD2; v_gene: TRBV4-1; abundance: NA; CDR3nt: TGCGCCAGCAGCCAAGGGGCGGGCGGGGGGACCCTCAATGAGCAGTTCTTC; CDR3aa: CASSQGAGGGTLNEQFF
j_gene: TRBJ2-4; d_gene: NA; v_gene: TRBV7-2; abundance: NA; CDR3nt: TGTGCCAGCAGCCCCGGAGGGACAGCAAACATTCAGTACTTC; CDR3aa: CASSPGGTANIQYF
j_gene: TRBJ1-3; d_gene: TRBD1; v_gene: TRBV19; abundance: NA; CDR3nt: TGTGCCAGCCAAGCTCCGGGACAGAGCTCTGGAAACACCATATATTTT; CDR3aa: CASQAPGQSSGNTIYF
j_gene: TRBJ2-3; d_gene: NA; v_gene: TRBV6-6; abundance: NA; CDR3nt: TGTGCCAGCAGTCCCGCGGGGCTTTCTAGCACAGATACGCAGTATTTT; CDR3aa: CASSPAGLSSTDTQYF
j_gene: TRBJ2-1; d_gene: TRBD2; v_gene: TRBV5-1; abundance: NA; CDR3nt: TGCGCCAGCAGCCAAGAAGGTCCGGGGGGGCCCAATGAGCAGTTCTTC; CDR3aa: CASSQEGPGGPNEQFF
j_gene: TRBJ2-7; d_gene: NA; v_gene: TRBV7-3; abundance: NA; CDR3nt: TGTGCCAGCAGCCCCGTGGGGGGGGCAGGTGAGCAGTACTTC; CDR3aa: CASSPVGGAGEQYF